The next 15 T cell receptor beta chains were all read from a single sample in a study of cytomegalovirus exposure and HLA in healthy donors. Libraries were prepared by immunoSEQ multiplex PCR; TCRdb keeps only in-frame clonotypes and omits some of them. The sample has some 320,000 clones, approximately 90% seen once. The specimen was PBMCs. The receptors were sampled from a woman in her twenties or thirties in good health and CMV-seropositive.

The J gene is TRBJ2-3, the V gene TRBV28; a possible D gene is TRBD2 (5 bases). V was trimmed by 7 bases and J by 2 bases, leaving 16 bases between them. The CDR3 runs to 15 residues. The germline V gene has CDR1 MDHEN and CDR2 SYDVKM. CDR3 sequence reads: CASKDQGRATDTQYF. The CDR3 DNA reads TGTGCCAGCAAAGATCAAGGGCGGGCCACAGATACGCAGTATTTT.

The J gene is TRBJ2-3, the V gene TRBV27, with no clear D. Germline assignment: CDR1 MNHEY and CDR2 SMNVEV (reference sequence). This CDR3 is 14 amino acids long. The V gene lost 6 bases and the J gene lost 6 bases, with 16 bases spanning the gap. CDR3 residues: CASSRPMIDDTQYF. The CDR3 coding sequence is TGTGCCAGCAGCCGGCCGATGATTGACGATACGCAGTATTTT.

In this sample, this clone turned up a few times. The same CDR3 is also encoded by other DNA sequences in this sample. CDR3 sequence (DNA): TGTGCCTGGAGTGTACTCGGGGAGACCCAGTACTTC. This translates into CAWSVLGETQYF. V usage is TRBV30 and J usage is TRBJ2-5; no clear D gene. The V end lost 0 bases, the J end lost 5 bases, and 7 bases lay between the germline ends. The CDR3 length is 12 residues. Per germline, CDR1 GTSNPN and CDR2 SVGIG (reference sequence).

The rearrangement joins TRBV13 to TRBJ2-5; 8 bases map to TRBD2. J was trimmed by 2 bases and V by 0 bases; bases with no gene match: 5. The CDR3 has 16 residues. Germline values: CDR1 PRHDT, CDR2 FYEKMQ (reference sequence). The DNA for the CDR3 is TGTGCCAGCAGCTTAGGGATAGCGGGGAAGCAAGAGACCCAGTACTTC. It specifies CASSLGIAGKQETQYF.

This rearrangement joins TRBV7-8 to TRBJ2-7; no clear D. CDR1 and CDR2 (germline): SGHVS, FQNEAQ. V was clipped by 1 base and J by 2 bases, with 6 bases between them. The CDR3 runs 13 residues. CDR3 DNA sequence: TGTGCCAGCAGCTTAGGGGCCCCCTACGAGCAGTACTTC. It yields the protein CASSLGAPYEQYF.

This chain uses TRBV7-8 with TRBJ1-5; D is unclear. Germline V gene lookup returns CDR1 SGHVS and CDR2 FQNEAQ. V lost 2 bases and J lost 0, with 8 bases in between. CDR3 length: 15 residues. For the CDR3, the DNA is TGTGCCAGCAGCTTATTAGGTAGTAGCAATCAGCCCCAGCATTTT. It codes for CASSLLGSSNQPQHF.

The rearrangement joins TRBV19 to TRBJ2-6, with D possibly being TRBD1 or TRBD2 (5 bases each). This CDR3 spans 19 amino acids. V was cut by 6 bases and J by 2 bases, with 23 bases left in between. Germline V gives CDR1 LNHDA, CDR2 SQIVND (reference sequence). The CDR3 nucleotides are TGTGCCAGTAGCAAAACCGGATGGGGGAATAGTGCTGGGGCCAACGTCCTGACTTTC. This codes for CASSKTGWGNSAGANVLTF.

The rearrangement uses TRBV27 and TRBJ2-1, with no clear D. V lost 6 bases to trimming and J lost 8 bases, with 14 bases between them. From germline, CDR1 is MNHEY and CDR2 SMNVEV (reference sequence). The length of the CDR3 is 13 residues. CDR3 amino acids: CASSQSEWHEQFF. The CDR3 DNA follows: TGTGCCAGCAGCCAAAGCGAATGGCATGAGCAGTTCTTC.

The chain has TRBV6-1 and TRBJ2-7; D not resolved. In germline, CDR1 is MNHNS, CDR2 SASEGT. Trimming stripped 0 bases from V and 5 bases from J, with 11 bases between. The CDR3 is 14 amino acids. CDR3 amino acids: CASSEALGRNEQYF. In nucleotides, the CDR3 is TGTGCCAGCAGTGAAGCGCTCGGACGAAACGAGCAGTACTTC.

This chain connects TRBV29-1 to TRBJ1-2; D might be TRBD1 (6 bases). In germline, CDR1 is SQVTM, CDR2 ANQGSEA. The length of the CDR3 is 12 residues. Trimming pared 6 bases from V and 5 bases from J, leaving 13 bases between. The CDR3 DNA follows: TGCAGCGTCGGGGGAGGGGGTTATGGCTACACCTTC. This codes for CSVGGGGYGYTF.

The CDR3 nucleotides read TGTGCTACAGGGGGGGACACTGAAGCTTTCTTT. Amino acids: CATGGDTEAFF. V usage is TRBV5-6 and J usage is TRBJ1-1; 8 bases map to TRBD1. Germline V gene sequence: CDR1 SGHDT, CDR2 YYEEEE. The CDR3 length is 11 residues.

This chain joins TRBV9 and TRBJ2-1, with D perhaps TRBD1 (6 bases). This CDR3 has 15 amino acids. V lost 3 bases and J lost 0, with 10 bases in between. CDR1 SGDLS and CDR2 YYNGEE come from the germline V gene. CDR3 sequence reads: CASSGQESSYNEQFF. CDR3 in DNA: TGTGCCAGCAGCGGACAGGAGAGCTCCTACAATGAGCAGTTCTTC.

The chain links TRBV29-1 to TRBJ2-1; D is undetermined. The ends were cut back, 6 bases at V and 0 bases at J, with 18 bases in the middle. Germline V CDR1 and CDR2: SQVTM, ANQGSEA. This CDR3 is 16 amino acids long. CDR3 protein: CSVERPGQNSYNEQFF. For the CDR3, the DNA is TGCAGCGTGGAAAGACCCGGCCAAAACTCCTACAATGAGCAGTTCTTC.

V gene TRBV7-9 combines with J gene TRBJ1-2, with a possible D match to TRBD1 (6 bases). Germline lookup yields CDR1 SEHNR and CDR2 FQNEAQ (reference sequence). Trimming pared 7 bases from V and 7 bases from J, leaving 16 bases between. The CDR3 totals 13 residues. The CDR3 reads CASTEGGGSGYTF. The CDR3 DNA reads TGTGCCAGCACCGAGGGGGGTGGGAGTGGCTACACCTTC.

J is TRBJ1-5 and V is TRBV6-5, with D unresolved. CDR3 length equals 15 residues. V was cut by 7 bases and J by 0 bases, with 13 bases left in between. Germline V gene data show CDR1 as MNHEY and CDR2 as SVGAGI. In nucleotides, the CDR3 is TGTGCCAGCAAGGGATTTAGCAGTAGCAATCAGCCCCAGCATTTT. Amino acid sequence: CASKGFSSSNQPQHF.